The clone carrying this TCR beta chain was counted only a few times. Individual cDNA molecules were tagged with unique molecular identifiers. TCRdb reanalysed the 5' RACE reads using MiXCR and keeps one entry per CDR3 protein. The sample lists around 78,000 distinct CDR3 sequences, around 10% seen once, with under 10% in the top ten. The sample is drawn from a study of early T cells in non-severe SARS-CoV-2 infection. CDR1 and CDR2 (germline): SEHNR, FQNEAQ (reference sequence). V was cut by 1 base and J by 5 bases, with 11 bases left in between. The CDR3 runs to 14 residues. The specimen comprised whole blood, sampled at baseline. This sequence joins TRBV7-9 and TRBJ1-2; no reliable D call. The source of this sequence is an adult who was a healthcare worker with PCR-confirmed SARS-CoV-2 infection or an uninfected control (not recorded which). CDR3 bases: TGTGCCAGCAGCTTAGGTAACATCCAGTATGGCTACACCTTC. Translation gives CASSLGNIQYGYTF.